These 8 T cell receptor beta chains came from one sample sequenced in a study of cytomegalovirus exposure and HLA in healthy donors. Using immunoSEQ multiplex PCR, the repertoire was profiled, and TCRdb retains in-frame clones only, with some absent. The sample lists 89,000 or so clones, approximately 95% occurring once. The sample consisted of PBMCs. The source of these receptors is a woman aged 25 to 39 in good health and CMV-seropositive.

To note about this clone: The limits of the CDR3 on the DNA are not certain, so only TCRdb's listed CDR3 is given. V gene TRBV18 combines with J gene TRBJ2-7; the tabulated D call, TRBD2, remains unverified against the DNA. The CDR3 extends over 14 residues, inclusive of both ends. Germline CDR1 is KGHSH and CDR2 is LQKENI. The CDR3 spells CASFGSGVRSEQYF.

This chain joins TRBV2 and TRBJ2-7; 8 bases are shared with TRBD2. This CDR3 region has 13 residues. Germline V gene lookup returns CDR1 SNHLY and CDR2 FYNNEI. V gave up 8 bases and J gave up 3 bases; unmatched junction bases: 6. The CDR3 region is CASVTSGSYEQYF. The CDR3 DNA follows: TGTGCCAGCGTCACTAGCGGAAGCTACGAGCAGTACTTC.

Only a few counts were recorded for this clone. V and J are TRBV19 and TRBJ1-5; 8 bases are shared with TRBD1. The germline V gene has CDR1 LNHDA and CDR2 SQIVND (reference sequence). CDR3 length equals 15 residues. The V segment lost 6 bases and the J segment 1 base; nucleotides outside the gene matches: 5. The DNA of the CDR3 is TGTGCCAGTAGGATACAGGGGGGCAGCAATCAGCCCCAGCATTTT. This translates into CASRIQGGSNQPQHF.

The chain uses TRBV19 and TRBJ2-7; 7 nucleotides match TRBD2. V gave up 1 base and J gave up 3 bases; unmatched junction bases: 6. The length of the CDR3 is 15 residues. From germline, CDR1 is LNHDA and CDR2 SQIVND (reference sequence). CDR3 DNA: TGTGCCAGTAGTATAGGGGGGAGGGTTGGCTACGAGCAGTACTTC. Translation: CASSIGGRVGYEQYF.

This chain uses TRBV4-1 with TRBJ2-5, with 8 nucleotides matching TRBD2. The V and J ends lost 3 bases and 5 bases, in that order; junction bases with no gene match: 5. CDR3 size: 14 residues. Germline V gene sequence: CDR1 MGHRA, CDR2 YSYEKL. CDR3 nucleotides: TGCGCCAGCAGCCACCGGGGGGGCGATGAGACCCAGTACTTC. Protein: CASSHRGGDETQYF.

This chain joins TRBV28 and TRBJ1-1; 11 nucleotides line up with TRBD1. Germline CDR1 MDHEN, CDR2 SYDVKM. The ends lost 5 bases at V and 5 bases at J; junction bases unmatched: 4. This CDR3 is 14 amino acids long. The DNA of the CDR3 is TGTGCCAGCAGTCGGACAGGGGGCCGGACTGAAGCTTTCTTT. It yields the protein CASSRTGGRTEAFF.

This chain uses TRBV13 with TRBJ2-3; possibly TRBD2 for D (5 bases). The CDR3 length is 17 residues. In germline, CDR1 is PRHDT, CDR2 FYEKMQ (reference sequence). The V and J ends lost 0 bases and 4 bases respectively, with 17 bases between them. The CDR3 nucleotides are TGTGCCAGCAGCTTAGGCCCTCCGGTCGGGGTGGCAGATACGCAGTATTTT. As protein: CASSLGPPVGVADTQYF.

The chain joins TRBV7-2 to TRBJ1-5; D is ambiguous. With 2 bases removed from V and 4 bases from J, the gap between germline ends came to 12 bases. There are 15 residues in the CDR3. Germline CDR1 and CDR2: SGHTA and FQGNSA. The CDR3 DNA sequence: TGTGCCAGCAGCTTAACGGCAGGTTCTAATCAGCCCCAGCATTTT. It translates to CASSLTAGSNQPQHF.